This T cell receptor beta chain derives from a study of blood T cell repertoires in COVID-19. Study in general: The study drew acute and convalescent COVID-19 samples from the United States, Italy and Spain. From T cells, B-cell-depleted T cells, or PBMCs came the material, which was cDNA or gDNA.

This CDR3 has 17 residues. The junction had 10 bases not matched to a gene; V was cut back by 5 bases and J by 0 bases. The germline V gene encodes CDR1 SEHNR and CDR2 FQNEAQ (reference sequence). This clone was observed once. Study processing details: Amplified reference gene primers provided the basis for estimating nucleated cell counts. Produced via immunoSEQ multiplex PCR; TCRdb's table is partial and in-frame only. The V and J calls and clone size were taken over from that table, and D and trimming were inferred from the DNA. This table holds roughly 56,000 clones, approximately 88% found once. The sample comprised peripheral blood. The V and J genes are TRBV7-9 and TRBJ2-1, with 7 bases fitting TRBD1. This receptor was taken from a human donor in a cohort sampled during active COVID-19. This CDR3 is CASSRRQGPFSYNEQFF. The CDR3 coding sequence is TGTGCCAGCAGCCGCAGACAGGGTCCCTTCTCCTACAATGAGCAGTTCTTC.